The rows below give T cell receptor beta chains drawn from one sample of a study of control samples from healthy donors and cancer patients. Some clones are missing from TCRdb's copy, which holds only in-frame ones; the method was immunoSEQ multiplex PCR. The profile shows 390,000 or so clones, 90% of them singletons. The sequenced sample was PBMCs. These receptors came from a man aged 35 to 55 with head and neck cancer. The conserved cysteine and the conserved F or W are not part of the CDR3 here.

cdr3_aa: ATSRDKGTYEQY
v_call: TRBV15
j_call: TRBJ2-7

cdr3_aa: ASSSPAGHRNTIY
v_call: TRBV9
j_call: TRBJ1-3

cdr3_aa: ASSFTQGAGNQPQH
v_call: TRBV11-1
j_call: TRBJ1-5

cdr3_aa: ASSRSGSNVLT
v_call: TRBV27
j_call: TRBJ2-6

cdr3_aa: ASRPGPQETQY
v_call: TRBV12-3/TRBV12-4
j_call: TRBJ2-5

cdr3_aa: ASRADRLGNTIY
v_call: TRBV11-3
j_call: TRBJ1-3

cdr3_aa: ASSLTHGTGKSYEQY
v_call: TRBV6-6
j_call: TRBJ2-7

cdr3_aa: ASSPGGTNEKLF
v_call: TRBV30
j_call: TRBJ1-4

cdr3_aa: ASSQGSGERAYYNEQF
v_call: TRBV4-2
j_call: TRBJ2-1

cdr3_aa: SVARTGGREQY
v_call: TRBV29-1
j_call: TRBJ2-7

cdr3_aa: ASTGGSPLH
v_call: TRBV28
j_call: TRBJ1-6